The 5 T cell receptor beta chains below come from one sample, sequenced in a study of T cells in women clearing cervical HPV infection. The repertoire was sequenced with immunoSEQ multiplex PCR; TCRdb's copy has only in-frame clones and lacks some. In total, the table holds 30,000 to 50,000 clones. The sequenced sample was blood buffy coat. The receptor source for this set is a woman between 18 and 70 years old with a cervical HPV16 infection that either progressed to CIN3+ or cleared (not recorded which).

As concerns this clone: The CDR3 extends 3 residues past the end of the read, so its final part is completed from the germline J gene. The genes are TRBV20-1 and TRBJ2-7; 8 positions agree with TRBD2. V gave up 6 bases and J gave up 5 bases; unmatched junction bases: 3. Germline assignment: CDR1 DFQATT and CDR2 SNEGSKA (reference sequence). The CDR3 length is 11 residues. The CDR3 region is CSAGRGDEQYF. The sequenced part of the CDR3 DNA is TGCAGTGCCGGGAGGGGAGACGAG.

Of note for this clone: The sequenced fragment ends 3 residues before the CDR3 boundary, so the rest is inferred from the germline J gene. The V call is TRBV30, the J call TRBJ2-5; D may be TRBD2 (5 bases). Deletions cut 4 bases from V and 5 bases from J, with 11 bases between. The CDR3 is made up of 12 amino acids. The germline CDR1 and CDR2 sequences are GTSNPN and SVGIG (reference sequence). The CDR3 DNA, read in part, is TGTGCCTGGAAAAGTCAGCGGGAGACC. As protein: CAWKSQRET. The entire CDR3 is CAWKSQRETQYF.

For this clone: The read terminates 3 residues before the CDR3 end, so the remaining end is supplied by the germline J gene. V usage is TRBV19 and J usage is TRBJ2-3, with D possibly TRBD2 on 6 matching bases. CDR1 and CDR2 from the germline V gene are LNHDA and SQIVND (reference sequence). This CDR3 comprises 16 residues. V lost 0 bases to trimming and J lost 0 bases, with 10 bases between them. The covered CDR3 bases are TGTGCCAGTAGTATAGATGGGCGGGGAAGCACAGATACG. Its translation: CASSIDGRGSTDT. The entire CDR3 protein is CASSIDGRGSTDTQYF. Variable domain in full (rest from reference TRBV19 and TRBJ2-3): DGGITQSPKYLFRKEGQNVTLSCEQNLNHDAMYWYRQDPGQGLRLIYYSQIVNDFQKGDIAEGYSVSREKKESFPLTVTSAQKNPTAFYLCASSIDGRGSTDTQYFGPGTRLTVL.

About this clone itself: The CDR3 end falls 3 residues outside the read, so it is completed with the germline J gene. The chain couples TRBV3-1 (or the pseudogene TRBV3-2) to TRBJ1-6; D is uncertain. The length of the CDR3 is 14 residues. V was cut by 1 base and J by 10 bases, with 11 bases left in between. Per germline, CDR1 LGHDT and CDR2 YNNKEL (reference sequence). The DNA read from the CDR3 is TGTGCCAGCAGCCAAGTGGGTACAGTCTCACCC. Its translation: CASSQVGTVSP. Given in full, the CDR3 is CASSQVGTVSPLHF.

For this clone: The read is 3 residues too short to cover the CDR3 end, so that end is filled in from the germline J gene. V is TRBV19 and J is TRBJ2-7; no clear D gene. Trimming left V 4 bases short and J 1 base short, with 5 bases between. Germline CDR1 is LNHDA and CDR2 is SQIVND (reference sequence). This CDR3 comprises 12 residues. The CDR3 DNA, read in part, is TGTGCCAGTAGTACCCAATCCTACGAG. It yields the protein CASSTQSYE. The whole CDR3 sequence is CASSTQSYEQYF. The variable domain in full, completed from reference TRBV19 and TRBJ2-7, reads DGGITQSPKYLFRKEGQNVTLSCEQNLNHDAMYWYRQDPGQGLRLIYYSQIVNDFQKGDIAEGYSVSREKKESFPLTVTSAQKNPTAFYLCASSTQSYEQYFGPGTRLTVT.